These 30 T cell receptor beta chains share one sample of origin, sequenced in a study of OX40 agonist ivuxolimab in advanced cancers. Using immunoSEQ multiplex PCR, the repertoire was profiled, and TCRdb retains in-frame clones only, with some absent. The sample lists 73,000 or so clones; approximately 78% were seen once. The specimen was CD4+ or CD8+ T cells sorted from blood, collected in a trial of the OX40 agonist ivuxolimab. The origin of the receptors is an adult with an advanced solid tumor such as melanoma, head and neck, liver or kidney cancer.

The rearrangement links TRBV4-2 to TRBJ2-5; D may match TRBD1 or TRBD2 (5 bases each). Germline CDR1 and CDR2: LGHNA and YNFKEQ. Between the trimmed V and J ends, which lost 0 bases and 4 bases, there was a span of 12 bases. This CDR3 comprises 15 residues. The CDR3 DNA sequence: TGTGCCAGCAGCCAAGATGTGAGGGGATTAGAGACCCAGTACTTC. It specifies CASSQDVRGLETQYF.

V gene TRBV11-2 combines with J gene TRBJ2-1; the D is unclear. V was trimmed by 2 bases and J by 3 bases, leaving 11 bases between them. The V gene's germline CDR1 is SGHAT and CDR2 FQNNGV. The CDR3 length is 15 residues. CDR3 sequence reads: CASSLNENGYNEQFF. For the CDR3, the DNA is TGTGCCAGCAGCTTAAATGAGAATGGCTACAATGAGCAGTTCTTC.

This CDR3 is CASSVQGGTGELFF. The CDR3 DNA follows: TGCGCCAGCAGCGTACAGGGTGGCACCGGGGAGCTGTTTTTT. This chain links TRBV5-1 with TRBJ2-2; D is perhaps TRBD1 (6 bases). The CDR3 length is 14 residues. Germline CDR1 is SGHRS and CDR2 is YFSETQ. Trimming pared 4 bases from V and 4 bases from J, leaving 11 bases between.

The chain links TRBV29-1 to TRBJ2-5; D is unclear. The CDR3 consists of 10 residues. Germline assignment: CDR1 SQVTM and CDR2 ANQGSEA. V was pared by 4 bases and J by 5 bases, with 5 bases between. Here the CDR3 DNA reads TGCAGCGTTGGGCGGGAGACCCAGTACTTC. Its protein product is CSVGRETQYF. Filled out from reference TRBV29-1 and TRBJ2-5, the complete variable domain reads SAVISQKPSRDICQRGTSLTIQCQVDSQVTMMFWYRQQPGQSLTLIATANQGSEATYESGFVIDKFPISRPNLTFSTLTVSNMSPEDSSIYLCSVGRETQYFGPGTRLLVL.

The gene calls are TRBV7-9 and TRBJ2-2; TRBD1 matches 9 bases. The ends lost 0 bases at V and 4 bases at J; junction bases unmatched: 3. The CDR3 length is 16 residues. The germline V gene encodes CDR1 SEHNR and CDR2 FQNEAQ (reference sequence). The CDR3 loop is CASSLAMTGGTGELFF. CDR3 bases: TGTGCCAGCAGCTTAGCCATGACAGGGGGCACCGGGGAGCTGTTTTTT.

V usage is TRBV30 and J usage is TRBJ2-7; TRBD2 might be the D (6 bases). Germline lookup yields CDR1 GTSNPN and CDR2 SVGIG (reference sequence). V was trimmed by 5 bases and J by 5 bases, leaving 10 bases between them. The CDR3 covers 11 residues. The CDR3 spells CAWGRGDEQYF. The CDR3 nucleotides read TGTGCCTGGGGGCGGGGTGACGAGCAGTACTTC.

This clone has more than one count but fewer than ten. The rearrangement uses TRBV10-3 and TRBJ2-1; 7 bases are a match to TRBD2. The CDR3 covers 18 residues. With V trimmed by 0 bases and J by 4 bases, 12 bases remained unmatched. Germline CDR1 reads ENHRY; CDR2 reads SYGVKD. CDR3 sequence: CAISESINPSGMYNEQFF. The CDR3 DNA reads TGTGCCATCAGTGAGTCGATTAATCCTAGCGGAATGTACAATGAGCAGTTCTTC.

This clone was found a few times. This chain connects TRBV27 to TRBJ2-3; the D gene is possibly TRBD2 (5 bases). The CDR3 covers 16 residues. Trimming stripped 6 bases from V and 2 bases from J, with 18 bases between. Germline V gene lookup returns CDR1 MNHEY and CDR2 SMNVEV (reference sequence). As DNA, the CDR3 is TGTGCCAGCAGACGTGGTGCTAGCACCCTCACAGATACGCAGTATTTT. Its protein product is CASRRGASTLTDTQYF.

This chain connects TRBV6-5 to TRBJ1-6, with 7 bases that match TRBD1. This CDR3 has 11 residues. V trimming: 10 bases; J trimming: 7 bases; junction bases outside the gene matches: 1. Germline assignment: CDR1 MNHEY and CDR2 SVGAGI. CDR3 sequence (DNA): TGTGCCACGGGACAGAATTCACCCCTCCACTTT. It translates to CATGQNSPLHF.

In nucleotides, the CDR3 is TGTGCCAGTAGTCCCGCGAGGTCAACTAATGAAAAACTGTTTTTT. It translates to CASSPARSTNEKLFF. The chain recombines TRBV19 with TRBJ1-4, with D unclear. Germline V gene data show CDR1 as LNHDA and CDR2 as SQIVND (reference sequence). This CDR3 region has 15 residues. Trimming cost V 5 bases and J 0 bases, with 10 bases left between them.

Here the CDR3 DNA reads TGTGCCAGCAGTTACCGGTTAAGTGGCGAGCAGTACGTC. This codes for CASSYRLSGEQYV. V usage is TRBV6-6 and J usage is TRBJ2-7; D gene ambiguous. Germline CDR1 and CDR2: MNHNY and SVGAGI (reference sequence). Trimming took 2 bases from V and 6 from J, leaving 11 bases between them. CDR3 length: 13 residues.

This rearrangement joins TRBV5-5 to TRBJ2-3, with D unresolved. Germline CDR1 and CDR2: SGHKS and YYEKEE (reference sequence). Trimming left V 0 bases short and J 0 bases short, with 11 bases between. This CDR3 is 16 amino acids long. CDR3 sequence (DNA): TGTGCCAGCAGCTTGGATCCCCCGTCGAGCACAGATACGCAGTATTTT. Translating gives CASSLDPPSSTDTQYF.

The chain combines TRBV21-1 with TRBJ1-3. TRBV21-1 is shown as a pseudogene. The CDR3 contains 15 residues. In DNA form, the CDR3 reads TGTGCCAGCAGGGGGGGACTTACGGCTGGAAACACCATATATTTT. This codes for CASRGGLTAGNTIYF.

The V call is TRBV6-1, the J call TRBJ1-2; TRBD1 might be the D (5 bases). CDR3 length: 14 amino acids. CDR1 is MNHNS, CDR2 SASEGT, per germline. The ends were cut back, 7 bases at V and 1 base at J, with 13 bases in the middle. The CDR3 DNA is TGTGCCAGCACCCTGGGGCAACTTAACTATGGCTACACCTTC. Residues: CASTLGQLNYGYTF.

The chain uses TRBV30 and TRBJ2-3; 12 nucleotides line up with TRBD2. The CDR3 sequence is 14 residues long. Germline V gives CDR1 GTSNPN, CDR2 SVGIG (reference sequence). Trimming removed 6 bases from V and 7 bases from J; junction bases left unmatched: 8. The CDR3: CACLLAGGPYTQYF. The CDR3, as DNA: TGTGCCTGTCTCCTAGCGGGAGGGCCTTATACGCAGTATTTT.

The chain employs TRBV11-2 and TRBJ2-6, with D perhaps given as TRBD1 or TRBD2 (5 bases each). CDR1 and CDR2 (germline): SGHAT, FQNNGV. Deletions cut 8 bases from V and 2 bases from J, with 10 bases between. The CDR3 length is 14 residues. CDR3 DNA sequence: TGTGCCAGCCGTAGAGGGGCTGGGGCCAACGTCCTGACTTTC. Protein sequence: CASRRGAGANVLTF. Filled out from reference TRBV11-2 and TRBJ2-6, the complete variable domain reads EAGVAQSPRYKIIEKRQSVAFWCNPISGHATLYWYQQILGQGPKLLIQFQNNGVVDDSQLPKDRFSAERLKGVDSTLKIQPAKLEDSAVYLCASRRGAGANVLTFGAGSRLTVL.

The chain uses TRBV2 and TRBJ2-7; TRBD1 is a possible D gene (6 bases). The CDR3 spans 15 residues. V was shortened by 5 bases and J by 3 bases, with 17 bases between the two germline ends. CDR1 is SNHLY, CDR2 FYNNEI, per germline. The CDR3 here is CASSQIRTAGYEQYF. The CDR3 DNA reads as TGTGCCAGCAGTCAAATAAGGACAGCAGGCTACGAGCAGTACTTC. Full variable domain (missing parts from reference TRBV2 and TRBJ2-7): EPEVTQTPSHQVTQMGQEVILRCVPISNHLYFYWYRQILGQKVEFLVSFYNNEISEKSEIFDDQFSVERPDGSNFTLKIRSTKLEDSAMYFCASSQIRTAGYEQYFGPGTRLTVT.

This chain uses TRBV2 with TRBJ1-2; TRBD1 matches at 7 bases. Germline loops: CDR1 SNHLY, CDR2 FYNNEI. The CDR3 is 14 amino acids. With V trimmed by 5 bases and J by 6 bases, 9 bases remained unmatched. CDR3 in DNA: TGTGCCAGCAGTAATGACAGGGTCCGTCATGGCTACACCTTC. Translating it yields CASSNDRVRHGYTF.

The chain is built from TRBV5-1 and TRBJ1-2; perhaps TRBD1 as D (5 bases). The V end was cut by 7 bases, the J end by 2 bases, with 12 bases between. CDR3 size: 13 residues. The V gene's germline CDR1 is SGHRS and CDR2 YFSETQ. In DNA form, the CDR3 reads TGCGCCAGCGCTCCGGGGGGAAACTATGGCTACACCTTC. Protein: CASAPGGNYGYTF.

For the CDR3, the DNA is TGTGCCAGCAGGGGGGGAGTACCTTACCACACCTTC. Translation gives CASRGGVPYHTF. This rearrangement joins TRBV6-1 to TRBJ1-2; the D gene is possibly TRBD1 (5 bases). The CDR3 runs to 12 residues. Germline V CDR1 and CDR2: MNHNS, SASEGT. Trimming shortened V by 6 bases and J by 12 bases, and 17 bases separated the two germline ends.

This clone occurred once. The chain combines TRBV5-1 with TRBJ2-3; D not certain. CDR1 and CDR2 (germline): SGHRS, YFSETQ. The V end lost 3 bases, the J end lost 6 bases, and 8 bases lay between the germline ends. There are 12 residues in the CDR3. CDR3 DNA: TGCGCCAGCAGCTCCACGGCGGATACGCAGTATTTT. Protein product: CASSSTADTQYF. Filled out from reference TRBV5-1 and TRBJ2-3, the complete variable domain reads KAGVTQTPRYLIKTRGQQVTLSCSPISGHRSVSWYQQTPGQGLQFLFEYFSETQRNKGNFPGRFSGRQFSNSRSEMNVSTLELGDSALYLCASSSTADTQYFGPGTRLTVL.

The chain is built from TRBV19 and TRBJ2-5; no clear D. Germline CDR1 reads LNHDA; CDR2 reads SQIVND (reference sequence). The CDR3 runs 15 residues. Trimming removed 5 bases from V and 5 bases from J, with 18 bases in between. CDR3: CASSLVQQAEETQYF. In nucleotides, the CDR3 is TGTGCCAGTAGTCTGGTACAGCAGGCGGAGGAGACCCAGTACTTC.

The chain employs TRBV19 and TRBJ2-1, with 10 bases fitting TRBD1. The CDR3 consists of 16 residues. V shed 7 bases and J 5 bases; nucleotides not matched to a gene: 11. The germline gives CDR1 LNHDA, CDR2 SQIVND (reference sequence). The CDR3 nucleotides are TGTGCCAGTACCACCGCCGGGACAGGGGTACACAATGAGCAGTTCTTC. It codes for CASTTAGTGVHNEQFF.

The rearrangement uses TRBV6-1 and TRBJ1-3; D possibly corresponds to TRBD1 (6 bases). Trimming took 2 bases from V and 0 from J, leaving 11 bases between them. CDR3 size: 16 residues. Germline V lookup: CDR1 MNHNS, CDR2 SASEGT. DNA for the CDR3: TGTGCCAGCAGTGAACTCAGGGGCAACTCTGGAAACACCATATATTTT. It specifies CASSELRGNSGNTIYF.

The V call is TRBV5-4, the J call TRBJ1-2; tentative D call: TRBD1 (6 bases). CDR1 is SGHNT, CDR2 YYREEE, per germline (reference sequence). V gave up 3 bases and J gave up 4 bases, with 13 bases separating them. The CDR3 loop spans 14 amino acids. The CDR3, as DNA: TGTGCCAGCAGCTCGGGACAAAAAGTCTATGGCTACACCTTC. This sequence encodes CASSSGQKVYGYTF.

The chain is built from TRBV1 and TRBJ2-5. TRBV1 is flagged as a pseudogene. There are 14 residues in the CDR3. The CDR3 region has the DNA TGCACCAGCAGCCAAGATTGTCCTGGGGAGACCCAGTACTTC. Residues: CTSSQDCPGETQYF.

The V call is TRBV2, the J call TRBJ1-1; D might be TRBD1 (6 bases). The CDR3 length is 12 residues. V dropped 8 bases and J dropped 4 bases, with 11 bases sitting between them. The V gene's germline CDR1 is SNHLY and CDR2 FYNNEI. In DNA, the CDR3 is TGTGCCAGCGGCACAGGGTCCACTGAAGCTTTCTTT. Amino acid sequence: CASGTGSTEAFF.

The CDR3 region is CASSLANRAEIYEQYF. CDR3 in DNA: TGTGCCAGCAGCTTAGCGAATCGGGCGGAAATCTACGAGCAGTACTTC. The rearrangement uses TRBV7-2 and TRBJ2-7; D ambiguous. Deletions cut 0 bases from V and 3 bases from J, with 15 bases between. The CDR3 length is 16 residues. Germline values: CDR1 SGHTA, CDR2 FQGNSA.

The CDR3 spells CSARDRGEQFF. The CDR3 bases are TGCAGTGCTAGAGACCGGGGTGAGCAGTTCTTC. The J gene is TRBJ2-1, the V gene TRBV20-1, with a possible D match to TRBD2 (5 bases). Germline V gene data show CDR1 as DFQATT and CDR2 as SNEGSKA (reference sequence). V was pared by 0 bases and J by 9 bases, with 6 bases between. This CDR3 is 11 amino acids long.

The V gene is TRBV6-5, the J gene TRBJ2-7; 7 nucleotides match TRBD1. CDR3 length: 16 residues. J lost 2 bases, V lost 4 bases, and 11 bases had no gene match. CDR1 MNHEY and CDR2 SVGAGI come from the germline V gene. The CDR3 region has the DNA TGTGCCAGCAGTTCATCACAGACAGGGACCACCTACGAGCAGTACTTC. Amino acid sequence: CASSSSQTGTTYEQYF.